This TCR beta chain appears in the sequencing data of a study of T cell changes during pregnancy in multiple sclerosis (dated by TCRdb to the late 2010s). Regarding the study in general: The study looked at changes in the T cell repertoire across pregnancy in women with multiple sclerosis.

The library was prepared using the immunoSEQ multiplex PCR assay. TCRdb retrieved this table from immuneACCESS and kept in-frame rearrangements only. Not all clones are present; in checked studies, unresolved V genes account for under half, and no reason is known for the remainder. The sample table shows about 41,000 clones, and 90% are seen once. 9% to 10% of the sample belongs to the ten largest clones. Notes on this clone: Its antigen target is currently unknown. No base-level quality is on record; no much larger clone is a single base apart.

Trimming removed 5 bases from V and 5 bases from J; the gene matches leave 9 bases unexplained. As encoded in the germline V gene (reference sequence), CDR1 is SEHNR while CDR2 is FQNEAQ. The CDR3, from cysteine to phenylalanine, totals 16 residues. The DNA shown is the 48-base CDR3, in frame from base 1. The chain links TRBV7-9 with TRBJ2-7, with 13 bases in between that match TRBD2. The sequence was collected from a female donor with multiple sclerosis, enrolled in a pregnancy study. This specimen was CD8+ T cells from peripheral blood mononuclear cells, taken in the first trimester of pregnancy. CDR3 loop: CASSPRTSGRLHEQYF. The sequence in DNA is TGTGCCAGCAGCCCAAGGACTAGCGGGAGATTACACGAGCAGTACTTC.